One and the same sample provided the 15 T cell receptor beta chains below, sequenced in a study of blood T cell repertoires in COVID-19. Some clones are missing from TCRdb's copy, which holds only in-frame ones; the method was immunoSEQ multiplex PCR. The repertoire consists of under 80,000 clones, with around 83% occurring once and the leading ten covering around 43%. The sequenced material came from peripheral blood. The receptors derive from an elderly man with acute or convalescent COVID-19.

The chain has TRBV18 and TRBJ2-7; D is possibly TRBD1 (6 bases). Looked up from germline, CDR1 is KGHSH and CDR2 is LQKENI. The CDR3 length is 14 residues. V was shortened by 5 bases and J by 6 bases, with 17 bases between the two germline ends. CDR3 amino acids: CASSGRAGDSEQYF. The CDR3 DNA follows: TGTGCCAGCTCAGGACGGGCAGGGGATAGCGAGCAGTACTTC.

The J gene is TRBJ1-2, the V gene TRBV5-1; the match to TRBD1 covers 9 bases. Trimming cost V 2 bases and J 6 bases; bases outside gene matches: 2. Germline V CDR1 and CDR2: SGHRS, YFSETQ. The CDR3 is 13 amino acids. CDR3 amino acids: CASSLQGADGYTF. As DNA, the CDR3 is TGCGCCAGCAGCTTACAGGGGGCGGATGGCTACACCTTC.

V gene TRBV7-2 combines with J gene TRBJ1-5; D unclear. Trimming took 1 base from V and 1 from J, leaving 8 bases between them. This CDR3 is 15 amino acids long. CDR1 is SGHTA, CDR2 FQGNSA, per germline. CDR3 in DNA: TGTGCCAGCAGCTTAGGAGGGAAAAGCAATCAGCCCCAGCATTTT. Protein sequence: CASSLGGKSNQPQHF.

The V and J genes are TRBV5-4 and TRBJ2-3, with D maybe TRBD2 (5 bases). The CDR3 is 14 residues long. The V end lost 4 bases, the J end lost 4 bases, and 13 bases lay between the germline ends. Per germline, CDR1 SGHNT and CDR2 YYREEE (reference sequence). The CDR3: CASSGERYADTQYF. The CDR3 coding sequence is TGTGCCAGCAGCGGGGAGCGCTACGCAGATACGCAGTATTTT.

The rearrangement uses TRBV6-5 and TRBJ2-4; TRBD2 agrees at 7 bases. With V trimmed by 4 bases and J by 0 bases, 6 bases remained unmatched. Germline V gene data show CDR1 as MNHEY and CDR2 as SVGAGI. The CDR3 is 16 residues long. CDR3 loop: CASSWEGKLAKNIQYF. CDR3 nucleotides: TGTGCCAGCAGTTGGGAGGGGAAACTAGCCAAAAACATTCAGTACTTC.

The V call is TRBV4-3, the J call TRBJ1-2; D not resolved. Germline lookup yields CDR1 LGHNA and CDR2 YSLEER. The length of the CDR3 is 14 residues. V lost 4 bases and J 3 bases, leaving 12 bases between the germline ends. Here the CDR3 reads CASSPQAGYYGYTF. CDR3 DNA: TGCGCCAGCAGCCCTCAGGCGGGGTACTATGGCTACACCTTC.

The chain links TRBV29-1 to TRBJ2-3; a possible D gene is TRBD2 (5 bases). This CDR3 has 12 amino acids. The V gene's germline CDR1 is SQVTM and CDR2 ANQGSEA. Between the trimmed V and J ends, which lost 5 bases and 8 bases, there was a span of 14 bases. CDR3 sequence: CSVIRGDGTQYF. The CDR3 DNA sequence: TGCAGCGTTATTCGGGGAGACGGTACGCAGTATTTT.

The chain uses TRBV3-1 (or the pseudogene TRBV3-2) and TRBJ2-3, with TRBD2 matching 8 bases. The V segment lost 3 bases and the J segment 2 bases; nucleotides outside the gene matches: 13. The CDR3 length is 18 residues. Germline V gene sequence: CDR1 LGHDT, CDR2 YNNKEL (reference sequence). CDR3 nucleotide sequence: TGTGCCAGCAGCCACGGGGGGGGCTCGTTCCGGCCCACAGATACGCAGTATTTT. This translates into CASSHGGGSFRPTDTQYF.

The J gene is TRBJ2-2, the V gene TRBV28, with 9 bases lining up with TRBD1. V gave up 7 bases and J gave up 5 bases; unmatched junction bases: 8. There are 15 residues in the CDR3. CDR1 is MDHEN, CDR2 SYDVKM, per germline. CDR3 region: CASTTGGVKTGELFF. In DNA, the CDR3 is TGTGCCAGCACCACAGGGGGCGTAAAGACCGGGGAGCTGTTTTTT.

The chain employs TRBV19 and TRBJ2-7; TRBD1 matches at 10 bases. V gave up 5 bases and J gave up 5 bases; unmatched junction bases: 15. This CDR3 contains 17 residues. Germline V CDR1 and CDR2: LNHDA, SQIVND (reference sequence). The CDR3 DNA reads TGTGCCAGTAGTCCACTAACCGGGACAGGGGTGAGTGACGAGCAGTACTTC. Its translation: CASSPLTGTGVSDEQYF.

In regard to this clone: Other nucleotide sequences in the sample specify the same CDR3. The chain is built from TRBV5-1 and TRBJ2-7; D is unclear. The germline V and J ends were trimmed by 0 bases and 3 bases, with 10 bases remaining between them. CDR1 is SGHRS and CDR2 is YFSETQ in the germline V gene. This CDR3 has 14 amino acids. This CDR3 reads CASSLGQDSYEQYF. As DNA, the CDR3 is TGCGCCAGCAGCTTGGGGCAGGATAGCTACGAGCAGTACTTC. The entire variable domain, with the rest obtained from reference TRBV5-1 and TRBJ2-7, is as follows: KAGVTQTPRYLIKTRGQQVTLSCSPISGHRSVSWYQQTPGQGLQFLFEYFSETQRNKGNFPGRFSGRQFSNSRSEMNVSTLELGDSALYLCASSLGQDSYEQYFGPGTRLTVT.

This chain joins TRBV19 and TRBJ1-1; 8 bases align to TRBD1. This CDR3 has 16 residues. CDR1 is LNHDA, CDR2 SQIVND, per germline (reference sequence). The trim removed 1 base at V and 2 bases at J, leaving 6 bases unmatched. The DNA of the CDR3 is TGTGCCAGTAGTATAGCTATCGGACAGGGAAACACTGAAGCTTTCTTT. Amino acid sequence: CASSIAIGQGNTEAFF.

The chain employs TRBV6-6 and TRBJ2-2, with 9 bases lining up with TRBD2. The germline V gene encodes CDR1 MNHNY and CDR2 SVGAGI (reference sequence). The CDR3 extends over 14 amino acids. The V segment lost 10 bases and the J segment 5 bases; nucleotides outside the gene matches: 8. CDR3 in amino acids: CATSLAGETGELFF. CDR3 nucleotides: TGTGCCACCTCTTTAGCGGGGGAGACCGGGGAGCTGTTTTTT.

This clone was seen a handful of times. The chain has TRBV6-4 and TRBJ2-2; 10 bases are a match to TRBD1. Germline V gene lookup returns CDR1 MRHNA and CDR2 SNTAGT. Trimming removed 4 bases from V and 1 base from J; junction bases left unmatched: 12. CDR3 length: 19 residues. In nucleotides, the CDR3 is TGTGCCAGCAGTGTATTCCCTTCGACAGGGGGCCAGAACACCGGGGAGCTGTTTTTT. Its translation: CASSVFPSTGGQNTGELFF.

This clone was detected once. The gene calls are TRBV28 and TRBJ1-1, with D maybe TRBD1 (5 bases). The CDR3 sequence is 14 residues long. Germline assignment: CDR1 MDHEN and CDR2 SYDVKM. V lost 5 bases to trimming and J lost 3 bases, with 13 bases between them. The CDR3 region has the DNA TGTGCCAGCAGTAGTCAGGGCACGGACACTGAAGCTTTCTTT. It translates to CASSSQGTDTEAFF.